One sample yielded the 21 T cell receptor beta chains listed below, sequenced in a study of blood T cell repertoires in COVID-19 (dated by TCRdb to 2020 to 2022). The library was prepared using the immunoSEQ multiplex PCR assay. The table was pulled from immuneACCESS by TCRdb, which kept in-frame rearrangements only. Such tables lose some clones; where checked, under half of the loss comes from unresolved V genes, and the rest has no known cause. Within this sample are over 130,000 clones, with 84% of them counted one time only. The ten largest clones add up to 8% to 9% of the sample. Sequencing used peripheral blood. These receptors all come from a man aged 25 to 40 with COVID-19, enrolled during active disease.

The V and J genes are TRBV5-8 and TRBJ1-5; D is possibly TRBD1 (6 bases). V was shortened by 5 bases and J by 5 bases, with 8 bases between the two germline ends. Germline-derived CDR1 and CDR2 are SGHTS and YDEGEE. The CDR3 runs 12 residues. Here the CDR3 reads CASRAGDQPQHF. The CDR3 coding sequence is TGTGCCAGCAGGGCAGGGGATCAGCCCCAGCATTTT.

The chain carries TRBV7-8 and TRBJ1-1, with D tentatively TRBD1 (5 bases). This CDR3 has 14 residues. Looked up from germline, CDR1 is SGHVS and CDR2 is FQNEAQ. V dropped 4 bases and J dropped 4 bases, with 13 bases sitting between them. The CDR3 loop reads CASSSTRGSTEAFF. Written as DNA, the CDR3 is TGTGCCAGCAGCTCTACCCGGGGGAGCACTGAAGCTTTCTTT.

The CDR3 loop reads CAISDRDSSTDTQYF. The DNA for the CDR3 is TGTGCCATCAGTGACCGGGACAGCAGCACAGATACGCAGTATTTT. The chain links TRBV10-3 to TRBJ2-3; 7 bases fit TRBD1. With V trimmed by 3 bases and J by 0 bases, 3 bases remained unmatched. Germline CDR1 ENHRY, CDR2 SYGVKD. CDR3 size: 15 residues.

The chain links TRBV5-5 to TRBJ2-7; no definite D call. Germline loops: CDR1 SGHKS, CDR2 YYEKEE (reference sequence). Trimming removed 3 bases from V and 7 bases from J, with 20 bases in between. The CDR3 totals 15 residues. This chain's CDR3 is CASSSRASSPGEQYF. The CDR3, as DNA: TGTGCCAGCAGCTCCCGCGCCTCGTCCCCAGGAGAGCAGTACTTC.

This CDR3 is CASSPLEGSISPLHF. The CDR3 DNA is TGTGCCAGCTCGCCTTTAGAAGGGAGTATTTCACCCCTCCACTTT. The V and J genes are TRBV18 and TRBJ1-6; D gene unclear. Trimming cost V 6 bases and J 9 bases, with 18 bases left between them. Germline lookup yields CDR1 KGHSH and CDR2 LQKENI. CDR3 length: 15 residues.

The genes are TRBV12-2 and TRBJ1-5; TRBD1 is the table's D call, not checked against the DNA. TRBV12-2 is noted as a pseudogene. The CDR3 extends over 14 amino acids. The CDR3 loop reads CASRLAQGYQPQHF. As DNA, the CDR3 is TGTGCAAGTCGCTTAGCGCAGGGCTATCAGCCCCAGCATTTT.

The CDR3 region has the DNA TGTGCCAGTAGGCGGTCGACAGGTTCGGCCTACGAGCAGTACTTC. Translated, it gives CASRRSTGSAYEQYF. The chain combines TRBV19 with TRBJ2-7; TRBD1 is a possible D gene (6 bases). This CDR3 contains 15 residues. Germline V gives CDR1 LNHDA, CDR2 SQIVND (reference sequence). Trimming pared 6 bases from V and 2 bases from J, leaving 17 bases between.

On this clone itself: Other DNA sequences within the sample encode an identical CDR3. This chain connects TRBV18 to TRBJ1-2; D perhaps matches TRBD1 (5 bases). The CDR3 loop spans 13 amino acids. CDR1 KGHSH and CDR2 LQKENI come from the germline V gene. V was clipped by 2 bases and J by 2 bases, with 6 bases between them. In nucleotides, the CDR3 is TGTGCCAGCTCACCAGACAGCAACTATGGCTACACCTTC. Protein product: CASSPDSNYGYTF.

This clone came up once. The rearrangement joins TRBV18 to TRBJ2-1; 9 bases agree with TRBD1. V shed 6 bases and J 10 bases; nucleotides not matched to a gene: 7. CDR1 KGHSH and CDR2 LQKENI come from the germline V gene. The CDR3 sequence is 13 residues long. CDR3 sequence: CASSSTGGREQFF. CDR3 nucleotide sequence: TGTGCCAGCTCTTCTACAGGGGGCCGCGAGCAGTTCTTC.

The rearrangement links TRBV5-8 to TRBJ1-1; 8 nucleotides align to TRBD1. Trimming took 4 bases from V and 3 from J; bases not matched to a gene: 11. The CDR3 is made up of 16 amino acids. The germline V gene encodes CDR1 SGHTS and CDR2 YDEGEE. CDR3 DNA sequence: TGTGCCAGCAGCGTGGGACAGGTATTTTCCTACACTGAAGCTTTCTTT. Its protein product is CASSVGQVFSYTEAFF. Together with reference TRBV5-8 and TRBJ1-1, the CDR3 gives the full variable domain: EAGVTQSPTHLIKTRGQQATLRCSPISGHTSVYWYQQALGLGLQFLLWYDEGEERNRGNFPPRFSGRQFPNYSSELNVNALELEDSALYLCASSVGQVFSYTEAFFGQGTRLTVV.

The chain links TRBV3-1 (or the pseudogene TRBV3-2) to TRBJ2-3; 7 bases are a match to TRBD2. V dropped 0 bases and J dropped 6; count of bases not matched to a gene: 12. Germline loops: CDR1 LGHDT, CDR2 YNNKEL (reference sequence). This CDR3 has 17 residues. The chain's CDR3 is CASSQDRSGFRPDTQYF. CDR3 coding DNA: TGTGCCAGCAGCCAAGATCGTAGCGGGTTCCGGCCGGATACGCAGTATTTT.

This chain uses TRBV28 with TRBJ1-2, with TRBD1 matching 10 bases. From germline, CDR1 is MDHEN and CDR2 SYDVKM. V shed 2 bases and J 0 bases; nucleotides not matched to a gene: 18. The CDR3 loop spans 21 amino acids. The CDR3 coding sequence is TGTGCCAGCAGTTTAAGCCTAAATACCCCGGGACAGGGGCCCCCTAACTATGGCTACACCTTC. This codes for CASSLSLNTPGQGPPNYGYTF.

The chain links TRBV25-1 to TRBJ2-1; 9 bases fit TRBD2. V dropped 3 bases and J dropped 6; count of bases not matched to a gene: 6. This CDR3 has 15 residues. The germline CDR1 and CDR2 sequences are MGHDK and SYGVNS. In nucleotides, the CDR3 is TGTGCCAGCAGTGAGTCTAGCGGGATGGTCAATGAGCAGTTCTTC. Translated, it gives CASSESSGMVNEQFF.

The chain recombines TRBV18 with TRBJ2-5; TRBD2 agrees at 7 bases. Germline trimming cut 3 bases from V and 1 base from J; bases unmatched to any gene: 14. CDR3 size: 18 residues. Germline V gene sequence: CDR1 KGHSH, CDR2 LQKENI. CDR3 in amino acids: CASSPPWTGDYFQETQYF. The CDR3 region has the DNA TGTGCCAGCTCACCGCCTTGGACCGGGGACTACTTCCAAGAGACCCAGTACTTC. The full variable domain, its missing parts supplied by reference TRBV18 and TRBJ2-5, is NAGVMQNPRHLVRRRGQEARLRCSPMKGHSHVYWYRQLPEEGLKFMVYLQKENIIDESGMPKERFSAEFPKEGPSILRIQQVVRGDSAAYFCASSPPWTGDYFQETQYFGPGTRLLVL.

This clone came up a few times. The chain uses TRBV4-3 and TRBJ2-1; possible D gene TRBD1, 6 bases. Germline V CDR1 and CDR2: LGHNA, YSLEER. The V gene lost 4 bases and the J gene lost 10 bases, with 14 bases spanning the gap. The CDR3 runs to 13 residues. CDR3 bases: TGCGCCAGCAGCCTAAAAGGGGGTGACGAGCAGTTCTTC. This sequence encodes CASSLKGGDEQFF.

The V call is TRBV10-3, the J call TRBJ2-7; 8 bases map to TRBD1. Germline V gene lookup returns CDR1 ENHRY and CDR2 SYGVKD. This CDR3 has 14 amino acids. Losses at the gene ends were 4 bases for V and 7 bases for J; bases not matched to a gene: 9. The CDR3 here is CAISGPGQAEEQYF. The CDR3 coding sequence is TGTGCCATCAGTGGTCCGGGACAGGCGGAGGAGCAGTACTTC.

CDR3 nucleotide sequence: TGTGCCAGCTCACTACGGACTAGCGGACCACGTGGACAAGAGACCCAGTACTTC. It translates to CASSLRTSGPRGQETQYF. The chain recombines TRBV18 with TRBJ2-5, with 10 bases matching TRBD2. The germline gives CDR1 KGHSH, CDR2 LQKENI. J lost 2 bases, V lost 4 bases, and 13 bases had no gene match. CDR3 size: 18 residues.

V is TRBV2 and J is TRBJ2-5, with 9 bases that match TRBD2. V lost 6 bases and J lost 5; bases outside the gene matches: 4. The CDR3 runs to 13 residues. Germline CDR1 and CDR2: SNHLY and FYNNEI. The CDR3 sequence: CASRAGLAETQYF. DNA for the CDR3: TGTGCCAGCAGGGCTGGACTAGCGGAGACCCAGTACTTC.

The chain has TRBV5-6 and TRBJ2-7, with D maybe TRBD2 (7 bases). Between the trimmed V and J ends, which lost 2 bases and 6 bases, there was a span of 12 bases. The CDR3 contains 13 residues. In germline, CDR1 is SGHDT, CDR2 YYEEEE. For the CDR3, the DNA is TGTGCCAGCAGCTTCCTTGGGGGGGCCGAGCAGTACTTC. It is translated as CASSFLGGAEQYF.

The chain recombines TRBV28 with TRBJ2-6; no reliable D call. The germline gives CDR1 MDHEN, CDR2 SYDVKM. Trimming shortened V by 11 bases and J by 6 bases, and 14 bases separated the two germline ends. The CDR3 extends over 13 amino acids. DNA of the CDR3: TGTGCCTGCGAGGAAGAAGTGGCCAACGTCCTGACTTTC. Translated: CACEEEVANVLTF.

Regarding this clone: The sample contains more than one DNA sequence encoding this CDR3. The chain combines TRBV19 with TRBJ1-1; 10 bases are a match to TRBD1. The germline V gene has CDR1 LNHDA and CDR2 SQIVND (reference sequence). CDR3 length: 14 amino acids. V dropped 3 bases and J dropped 5; count of bases not matched to a gene: 3. CDR3 sequence reads: CASSIRTGGTEAFF. Here the CDR3 DNA reads TGTGCCAGTAGTATTAGGACAGGGGGAACTGAAGCTTTCTTT.